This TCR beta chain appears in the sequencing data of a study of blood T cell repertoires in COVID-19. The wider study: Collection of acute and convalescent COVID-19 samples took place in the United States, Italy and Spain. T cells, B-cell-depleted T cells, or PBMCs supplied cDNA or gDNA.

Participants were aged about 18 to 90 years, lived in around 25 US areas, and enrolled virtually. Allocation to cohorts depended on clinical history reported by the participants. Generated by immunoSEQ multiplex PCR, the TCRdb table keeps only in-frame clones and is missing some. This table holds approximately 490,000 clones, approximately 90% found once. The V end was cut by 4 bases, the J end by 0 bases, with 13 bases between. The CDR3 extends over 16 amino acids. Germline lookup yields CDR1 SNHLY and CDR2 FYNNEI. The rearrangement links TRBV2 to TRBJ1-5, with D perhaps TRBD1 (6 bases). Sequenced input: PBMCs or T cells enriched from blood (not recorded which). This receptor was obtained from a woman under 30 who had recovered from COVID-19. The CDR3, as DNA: TGTGCCAGCAGTGGGGGGACATCTTATAGCAATCAGCCCCAGCATTTT. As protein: CASSGGTSYSNQPQHF.